A selection of T cell receptor beta chains follows, all from one sample in a study of T cell repertoires in cytomegalovirus infection. TCRdb re-analysed the reads in MiXCR, keeping a single row per CDR3 protein. Of more than 650,000 distinct CDR3 sequences detected, roughly 35% appear once; the ten largest clones hold 2.5% to 3.5%. Material for sequencing was PBMCs. All receptors derive from a human donor in good health (CMV status not recorded). Some clones in this sample may be carry-over from other donors' samples. Both conserved end residues are trimmed from each CDR3. Clone size appears in some rows only: once, few, many, or a class for an expanded clone.

j_gene	abundance	v_gene	CDR3aa
TRBJ1-5	NA	TRBV28	ASSTLREGQPQH
TRBJ2-3	few	TRBV7-9	ASSSTGTKTTDTQY
TRBJ1-2	NA	TRBV29-1	SVGGGRSYGYT
TRBJ2-1	NA	TRBV6-2/TRBV6-3	ASSPTSDHNEQF
TRBJ1-1	NA	TRBV28	ASSRPGGGSQTEAF
TRBJ1-6	few	TRBV28	ASSTTGGNSPLH
TRBJ1-4	NA	TRBV7-6	ASSSGDPGEKLF
TRBJ2-1	NA	TRBV3-1	ARSQEQTTVPYNEQF
TRBJ1-5	NA	TRBV9	ASSVGIRDSHYSNQPQH
TRBJ2-4	NA	TRBV2	ASSGRRVKNIQY
TRBJ1-1	NA	TRBV5-6	ASSPITGTIMNTEAF
TRBJ2-2	few	TRBV15	ATSRGGTGELF
TRBJ1-3	NA	TRBV7-9	DSSFSRGNTRY
TRBJ2-4	NA	TRBV2	ASSHRV
TRBJ1-6	NA	TRBV20-1	SARATDNSPLH
TRBJ1-5	many	TRBV7-2	ASSSPPGQPQH
TRBJ2-1	NA	TRBV9	ASSVASGQGFLNEQF
TRBJ2-5	many	TRBV7-7	ASSLGTRQNVETQY
TRBJ1-2	NA	TRBV7-9	ASSPGQLNGYT
TRBJ2-3	many	TRBV7-6	ASSKTGLDTDTQY
TRBJ2-5	few	TRBV7-7	ASSAPGTGAPQETQY